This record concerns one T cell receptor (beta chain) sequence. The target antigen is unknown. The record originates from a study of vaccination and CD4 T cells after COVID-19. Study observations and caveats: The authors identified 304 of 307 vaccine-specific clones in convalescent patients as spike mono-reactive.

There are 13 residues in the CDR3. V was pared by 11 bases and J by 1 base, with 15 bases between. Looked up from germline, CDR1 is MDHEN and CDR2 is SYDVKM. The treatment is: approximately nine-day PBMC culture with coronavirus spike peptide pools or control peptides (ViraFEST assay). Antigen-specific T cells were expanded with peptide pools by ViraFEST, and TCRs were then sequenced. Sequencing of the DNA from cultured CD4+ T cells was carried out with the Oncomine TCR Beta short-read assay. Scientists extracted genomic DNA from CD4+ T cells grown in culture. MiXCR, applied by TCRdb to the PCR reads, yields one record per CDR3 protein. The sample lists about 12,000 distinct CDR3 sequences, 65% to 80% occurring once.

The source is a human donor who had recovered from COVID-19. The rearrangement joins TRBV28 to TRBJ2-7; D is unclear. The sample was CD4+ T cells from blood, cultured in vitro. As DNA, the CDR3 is TGTGCCTCCTGCGTAGGATCATCCTACGAGCAGTACTTC. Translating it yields CASCVGSSYEQYF.